Following are 20 T cell receptor beta chains from one sample sequenced in a study of T cell responses to AZD1222 COVID-19 vaccine. TCRdb's copy holds only in-frame clones and misses some; the assay was immunoSEQ multiplex PCR. The data contain about 150,000 clones, about 92% of them seen just once; the ten biggest clones take up approximately 3.3%. The input for sequencing was peripheral blood, taken 28 days after the second AZD1222 dose. These receptors all stem from an adult who received the AZD1222 COVID-19 vaccine.

This chain links TRBV12-3 or TRBV12-4 with TRBJ2-7; D unclear. CDR3 length: 12 amino acids. Trimming shortened V by 6 bases and J by 0 bases, and 6 bases separated the two germline ends. The CDR3 sequence: CASRKDSYEQYF. The CDR3 nucleotides read TGTGCCAGCAGGAAAGACTCCTACGAGCAGTACTTC.

This chain connects TRBV2 to TRBJ2-2, with TRBD2 matching 11 bases. The germline V gene encodes CDR1 SNHLY and CDR2 FYNNEI. The CDR3 is 17 residues long. V lost 4 bases, J lost 6 bases, and 10 bases stayed unmatched. The CDR3 reads CASSAPRASGRPGELFF. The CDR3 DNA follows: TGTGCCAGCAGTGCCCCCCGGGCTAGCGGGAGGCCCGGGGAGCTGTTTTTT. Full variable domain (remainder filled in from reference TRBV2 and TRBJ2-2): EPEVTQTPSHQVTQMGQEVILRCVPISNHLYFYWYRQILGQKVEFLVSFYNNEISEKSEIFDDQFSVERPDGSNFTLKIRSTKLEDSAMYFCASSAPRASGRPGELFFGEGSRLTVL.

The chain recombines TRBV27 with TRBJ1-2; 9 nucleotides agree with TRBD1. Germline values: CDR1 MNHEY, CDR2 SMNVEV (reference sequence). V lost 4 bases and J lost 7; bases outside the gene matches: 10. CDR3 length: 15 amino acids. CDR3 amino acids: CASSWTGTGTSGYTF. The CDR3 DNA reads TGTGCCAGCAGTTGGACCGGGACAGGGACCTCTGGCTACACCTTC.

Written as DNA, the CDR3 is TGTGCCAGCAGTCCCCCTTACAATGAGCAGTTCTTC. It specifies CASSPPYNEQFF. The genes are TRBV6-2 or TRBV6-3 and TRBJ2-1; D ambiguous. The CDR3 runs to 12 residues. V lost 5 bases, J lost 4 bases, and 6 bases lay in between. In germline, CDR1 is MNHEY, CDR2 SVGEGT.

This clone was detected only a few times. The chain uses TRBV27 and TRBJ1-2, with D possibly being TRBD1 (6 bases). The V gene lost 6 bases and the J gene lost 4 bases, with 15 bases spanning the gap. Germline V gives CDR1 MNHEY, CDR2 SMNVEV (reference sequence). The CDR3 length is 14 residues. CDR3: CASRRTAAGYGYTF. The CDR3 DNA reads as TGTGCCAGCAGGCGGACAGCAGCAGGCTATGGCTACACCTTC.

This clone occurred once. This chain uses TRBV14 with TRBJ2-7; D ambiguous. Trimming pared 0 bases from V and 3 bases from J, leaving 12 bases between. This CDR3 has 15 amino acids. Germline CDR1 SGHDN, CDR2 FVKESK. The CDR3: CASSQELGRIYEQYF. As DNA, the CDR3 is TGTGCCAGCAGCCAAGAATTGGGCAGGATCTACGAGCAGTACTTC. The entire variable domain, with the rest obtained from reference TRBV14 and TRBJ2-7, is as follows: EAGVTQFPSHSVIEKGQTVTLRCDPISGHDNLYWYRRVMGKEIKFLLHFVKESKQDESGMPNNRFLAERTGGTYSTLKVQPAELEDSGVYFCASSQELGRIYEQYFGPGTRLTVT.

The chain uses TRBV24-1 and TRBJ1-5; 9 bases line up with TRBD1. The CDR3 is made up of 17 amino acids. The trim removed 4 bases at V and 4 bases at J, leaving 10 bases unmatched. Germline V gene lookup returns CDR1 KGHDR and CDR2 SFDVKD. CDR3 residues: CATSEGTGSVWNQPQHF. The CDR3 coding sequence is TGTGCCACCAGTGAGGGGACAGGGTCAGTTTGGAATCAGCCCCAGCATTTT.

V and J are TRBV3-1 (or the pseudogene TRBV3-2) and TRBJ2-2, with 9 positions matching TRBD2. CDR1 LGHDT and CDR2 YNNKEL come from the germline V gene (reference sequence). Losses at the gene ends were 0 bases for V and 6 bases for J; bases not matched to a gene: 11. This CDR3 region has 18 residues. This chain's CDR3 is CASSQDKGGLAGPGELFF. CDR3 sequence (DNA): TGTGCCAGCAGCCAAGATAAAGGGGGGCTAGCGGGACCCGGGGAGCTGTTTTTT.

This chain joins TRBV19 and TRBJ1-2; TRBD1 agrees at 9 bases. Germline CDR1 reads LNHDA; CDR2 reads SQIVND (reference sequence). The CDR3 is 14 residues long. J was trimmed by 3 bases and V by 7 bases; bases with no gene match: 6. In nucleotides, the CDR3 is TGTGCCAGTACGACAGGGGGTATGGACTATGGCTACACCTTC. Translated, it gives CASTTGGMDYGYTF.

The chain employs TRBV30 and TRBJ2-1; 11 nucleotides align to TRBD2. With 3 bases clipped from V and 4 bases from J, the junction kept 2 bases outside the gene matches. Germline assignment: CDR1 GTSNPN and CDR2 SVGIG (reference sequence). The CDR3 spans 14 residues. The CDR3 DNA sequence: TGTGCCTGGAGAGGGACTAGCGGTTACAATGAGCAGTTCTTC. As protein: CAWRGTSGYNEQFF.

Here the CDR3 DNA reads TGTGCCAGCAGCGGGACTGTGGGGCCCCAAGAGACCCAGTACTTC. Its translation is CASSGTVGPQETQYF. The chain uses TRBV6-4 and TRBJ2-5, with a weak D call TRBD2 (6 bases). The V gene lost 6 bases and the J gene lost 1 base, with 15 bases spanning the gap. This CDR3 is built from 15 residues. Germline V lookup: CDR1 MRHNA, CDR2 SNTAGT.

This clone was seen only once. This CDR3 reads CASSPLAGVSRGDTQYF. CDR3 DNA: TGTGCCAGCAGTCCCCTAGCGGGAGTCAGTCGGGGCGATACGCAGTATTTT. The rearrangement joins TRBV28 to TRBJ2-3; 10 nucleotides match TRBD2. Germline values: CDR1 MDHEN, CDR2 SYDVKM. The CDR3 consists of 17 residues. Trimming removed 5 bases from V and 6 bases from J; junction bases left unmatched: 14. Full variable domain (remainder filled in from reference TRBV28 and TRBJ2-3): DVKVTQSSRYLVKRTGEKVFLECVQDMDHENMFWYRQDPGLGLRLIYFSYDVKMKEKGDIPEGYSVSREKKERFSLILESASTNQTSMYLCASSPLAGVSRGDTQYFGPGTRLTVL.

The chain employs TRBV7-9 and TRBJ2-7; 13 bases match TRBD2. This CDR3 spans 16 amino acids. V lost 5 bases and J lost 5; bases outside the gene matches: 9. Germline assignment: CDR1 SEHNR and CDR2 FQNEAQ (reference sequence). CDR3 sequence: CASSTRTSGSPHEQYF. CDR3 in DNA: TGTGCCAGCAGCACCCGGACTAGCGGGAGTCCACACGAGCAGTACTTC.

This chain joins TRBV30 and TRBJ1-4; no firm D call. The CDR3 is made up of 10 amino acids. V was clipped by 5 bases and J by 11 bases, with 9 bases between them. CDR1 and CDR2 from the germline V gene are GTSNPN and SVGIG (reference sequence). CDR3 region: CAWGPGKLFF. The CDR3 bases are TGTGCCTGGGGTCCCGGCAAACTGTTTTTT.

This rearrangement joins TRBV7-9 to TRBJ1-1, with D hard to call. With 4 bases removed from V and 4 bases from J, the gap between germline ends came to 16 bases. The CDR3 loop spans 15 amino acids. Per the germline V gene, CDR1 is SEHNR and CDR2 is FQNEAQ (reference sequence). The CDR3 here is CASSYLMARGTEAFF. The CDR3 bases are TGTGCCAGCAGCTACCTTATGGCGAGAGGCACTGAAGCTTTCTTT.

The chain has TRBV13 and TRBJ2-1, with 8 bases identical to TRBD1. V shed 0 bases and J 2 bases; nucleotides not matched to a gene: 6. The CDR3 extends over 17 amino acids. Germline CDR1 is PRHDT and CDR2 is FYEKMQ (reference sequence). The CDR3 coding sequence is TGTGCCAGCAGCTTAGGGACAGGGGATCCCACCTACAATGAGCAGTTCTTC. Translated: CASSLGTGDPTYNEQFF.

The genes are TRBV27 and TRBJ1-1; possible D gene TRBD1, 6 bases. Germline CDR1 is MNHEY and CDR2 is SMNVEV (reference sequence). V gave up 2 bases and J gave up 4 bases, with 11 bases separating them. This CDR3 is built from 14 residues. CDR3 loop: CASSLRDRSTEAFF. In DNA form, the CDR3 reads TGTGCCAGCAGTTTAAGAGACAGGAGCACTGAAGCTTTCTTT.

The chain recombines TRBV12-3 or TRBV12-4 with TRBJ2-5; tentatively, D is TRBD2 (6 bases). V was shortened by 6 bases and J by 5 bases, with 13 bases between the two germline ends. The CDR3 is 13 residues long. The CDR3 coding sequence is TGTGCCAGCAGCCCCGGGGGTGGGGAGACCCAGTACTTC. It encodes CASSPGGGETQYF.

The chain carries TRBV2 and TRBJ2-1; 12 bases align to TRBD2. The CDR3 has 22 residues. The germline CDR1 and CDR2 sequences are SNHLY and FYNNEI. The V and J ends lost 6 bases and 3 bases, in that order; junction bases with no gene match: 24. The CDR3 DNA is TGTGCCAGCAGCCCACCCCTACTAGCGGGAGGAGATATAAGTCCGGACTACAATGAGCAGTTCTTC. It encodes CASSPPLLAGGDISPDYNEQFF.

This sequence joins TRBV27 and TRBJ2-1, with D possibly TRBD1 on 6 matching bases. The CDR3 covers 16 residues. The ends were cut back, 2 bases at V and 7 bases at J, with 18 bases in the middle. Germline-derived CDR1 and CDR2 are MNHEY and SMNVEV (reference sequence). In DNA form, the CDR3 reads TGTGCCAGCAGTTTAAGCCCCGGGACACCTGGGAATGAGCAGTTCTTC. The encoded protein is CASSLSPGTPGNEQFF.